Included here is one T cell receptor (beta chain) sequence, with context. The antigen remains undetermined. TCRbeta library construction was performed incorporating unique molecular identifiers. A single record per CDR3 protein comes from TCRdb applying MiXCR to the PCR reads. Of about 580,000 distinct CDR3 sequences in the sample, more than 20% were seen once. This sample was taken from a study of T-cell reconstitution after alpha-beta-depleted transplantation in children. Study-level findings and limits: Reports say that about two months after transplant, the alpha-beta T cells came out of several hundred graft clones that had expanded. When one year had passed after transplant, most T-cell counts and diversity came from newly produced T cells. Recipient T cells and thymic progenitors that survived were the source of the high TCRbeta diversity seen at day 60 in some patients.

The sequencing here drew on PBMCs, mostly from graft donor cells, taken 360 days after TCRalphabeta/CD19-depleted stem cell transplant. The clonotype originates from a boy in the first two years of life who had a stem cell transplant for acute myeloid leukemia, so the T cells may come from the graft donor.

The CDR3 bases are TGCAGCGTTGCTTGGAGGGTGGATCAGCCCCAGCATTTT. Translating gives CSVAWRVDQPQHF. The rearrangement links TRBV29-1 to TRBJ1-5; D ambiguous. This CDR3 region has 13 residues. Germline V gene lookup returns CDR1 SQVTM and CDR2 ANQGSEA. V was cut by 4 bases and J by 5 bases, with 12 bases left in between. Based on the CDR3 plus reference TRBV29-1 and TRBJ1-5, the full variable domain is SAVISQKPSRDICQRGTSLTIQCQVDSQVTMMFWYRQQPGQSLTLIATANQGSEATYESGFVIDKFPISRPNLTFSTLTVSNMSPEDSSIYLCSVAWRVDQPQHFGDGTRLSIL.